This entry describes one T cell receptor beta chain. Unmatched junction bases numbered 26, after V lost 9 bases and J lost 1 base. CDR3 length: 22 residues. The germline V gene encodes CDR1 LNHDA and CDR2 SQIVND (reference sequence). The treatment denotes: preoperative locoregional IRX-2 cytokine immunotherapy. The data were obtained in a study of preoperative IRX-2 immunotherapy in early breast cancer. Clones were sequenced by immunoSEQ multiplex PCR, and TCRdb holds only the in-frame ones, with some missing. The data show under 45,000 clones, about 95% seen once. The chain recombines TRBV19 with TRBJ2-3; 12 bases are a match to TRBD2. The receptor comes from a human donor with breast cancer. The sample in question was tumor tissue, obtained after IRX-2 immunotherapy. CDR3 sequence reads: CASTQEGIPSGRAIHRTDTQYF. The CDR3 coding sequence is TGTGCCAGCACCCAAGAGGGTATCCCTAGCGGGAGGGCAATTCACCGCACAGATACGCAGTATTTT.